These 2 T cell receptor beta chains were sequenced from one sample in a study of blood T cell repertoires in COVID-19. Repertoires were generated with immunoSEQ multiplex PCR, while TCRdb's copy carries only in-frame clones and drops some. Of hundreds of thousands of clones in the sample, around nine tenths were seen once. The material sequenced was PBMCs or T cells enriched from blood (not recorded which). Receptors were obtained from a woman aged 35 to 49 who had recovered from COVID-19.

V and J are TRBV28 and TRBJ1-3, with D perhaps matching TRBD1 (6 bases). The CDR3 extends over 14 amino acids. Per the germline V gene, CDR1 is MDHEN and CDR2 is SYDVKM. V lost 3 bases and J lost 6, with 12 bases in between. This CDR3 reads CASSFLQGENTIYF. The CDR3 nucleotides read TGTGCCAGCAGTTTCTTACAGGGTGAAAACACCATATATTTT. The full variable domain, its missing parts supplied by reference TRBV28 and TRBJ1-3, is DVKVTQSSRYLVKRTGEKVFLECVQDMDHENMFWYRQDPGLGLRLIYFSYDVKMKEKGDIPEGYSVSREKKERFSLILESASTNQTSMYLCASSFLQGENTIYFGEGSWLTVV.

J is TRBJ2-1 and V is TRBV30, with 15 bases aligning to TRBD2. Per the germline V gene, CDR1 is GTSNPN and CDR2 is SVGIG (reference sequence). The CDR3 covers 18 residues. V dropped 2 bases and J dropped 4; count of bases not matched to a gene: 9. CDR3 residues: CAWSRTSGRARTYNEQFF. The CDR3 coding sequence is TGTGCCTGGAGTAGGACTAGCGGGAGGGCCAGGACGTACAATGAGCAGTTCTTC.